This passage covers 21 T cell receptor beta chains from one sample sequenced in a study of human T cells and chemical hapten exposure. TCRdb ran MiXCR on the RACE reads and lists one entry per CDR3 protein. The sample has 300,000 to 400,000 distinct CDR3 sequences, around 7% seen once. The time point is: patch test 1, 2 weeks after DPC sensitization. Specified treatment: therapeutic diphenylcyclopropenone sensitization with weekly scalp DPC. The material was whole blood, obtained in connection with sensitization to the hapten diphenylcyclopropenone (DPC). These receptor sequences come from a woman aged 18 to 35 with alopecia areata. Some clones in this sample may be carry-over from other donors' samples.

The rearrangement joins TRBV5-4 to TRBJ1-6; D is ambiguous. CDR3 size: 14 residues. Trimming removed 0 bases at V and 7 bases at J, with 8 bases between. From germline, CDR1 is SGHNT and CDR2 YYREEE (reference sequence). The CDR3 reads CASSLESGNSPLHF. CDR3 in DNA: TGTGCCAGCAGCTTGGAATCGGGAAATTCACCCCTCCACTTT.

Only a few counts were recorded for this clonotype. The chain is built from TRBV29-1 and TRBJ2-1; the D is unclear. Trimming shortened V by 5 bases and J by 0 bases, and 8 bases separated the two germline ends. Germline loops: CDR1 SQVTM, CDR2 ANQGSEA. The CDR3 spans 13 residues. The CDR3 DNA follows: TGCAGCGTTCGACTGGGCTCCTACAATGAGCAGTTCTTC. It translates to CSVRLGSYNEQFF.

This clonotype was found a few times. Written as DNA, the CDR3 is TGTGCCAGCAGCATCAGAGGCGGGGACAATGAGCAGTTCTTC. Translating gives CASSIRGGDNEQFF. V and J are TRBV3-1 and TRBJ2-1, with D tentatively TRBD2 (6 bases). Between the trimmed V and J ends, which lost 5 bases and 5 bases, there was a span of 13 bases. The germline CDR1 and CDR2 sequences are LGHDT and YNNKEL (reference sequence). CDR3 length: 14 amino acids.

The chain combines TRBV27 with TRBJ1-1; 8 nucleotides agree with TRBD1. Germline assignment: CDR1 MNHEY and CDR2 SMNVEV (reference sequence). This CDR3 contains 14 residues. J was trimmed by 5 bases and V by 3 bases; bases with no gene match: 5. In nucleotides, the CDR3 is TGTGCCAGCAGTTTTCAGGGGGCGGCGACTGAAGCTTTCTTT. Amino acids: CASSFQGAATEAFF.

This chain joins TRBV5-1 and TRBJ2-3, with 10 bases that match TRBD2. The trim removed 4 bases at V and 0 bases at J, leaving 14 bases unmatched. CDR1 is SGHRS and CDR2 is YFSETQ in the germline V gene. The CDR3 is 19 residues long. Here the CDR3 DNA reads TGCGCCAGCAGCCAGACCGAAGCGGGGGGGACGGCTAGCACAGATACGCAGTATTTT. Its protein product is CASSQTEAGGTASTDTQYF.

This clonotype showed up just a few times. The chain has TRBV7-2 and TRBJ2-1; TRBD2 agrees at 13 bases. With V trimmed by 2 bases and J by 5 bases, 12 bases remained unmatched. CDR3 length: 19 residues. Germline V gene sequence: CDR1 SGHTA, CDR2 FQGNSA. The CDR3 nucleotides are TGTGCCAGCAGCTTATGGAGTTTCCGGACTAGCGGGGGTAACAATGAGCAGTTCTTC. Protein sequence: CASSLWSFRTSGGNNEQFF.

The sample holds many counts of this clonotype. This chain uses TRBV7-3 with TRBJ2-5, with D possibly being TRBD1 (6 bases). V lost 1 base and J 2 bases, leaving 11 bases between the germline ends. The CDR3 is made up of 15 amino acids. Germline V gene data show CDR1 as SGHTA and CDR2 as FQGTGA. This chain's CDR3 is CASSLIQGPQETQYF. The CDR3, as DNA: TGTGCCAGCAGCTTAATTCAGGGGCCTCAAGAGACCCAGTACTTC.

The chain uses TRBV6-2 or TRBV6-3 and TRBJ2-6; TRBD2 might be the D (5 bases). V was shortened by 4 bases and J by 0 bases, with 13 bases between the two germline ends. The CDR3 sequence is 17 residues long. The germline V gene encodes CDR1 MNHEY and CDR2 SVGEGT. The CDR3 is CASSSREKVSGANVLTF. The CDR3 region has the DNA TGTGCCAGCAGTTCAAGGGAGAAGGTCTCTGGGGCCAACGTCCTGACTTTC.

This clonotype turned up a few times. V usage is TRBV3-1 and J usage is TRBJ1-5, with D unclear. Trimming left V 4 bases short and J 4 bases short, with 14 bases between. Looked up from germline, CDR1 is LGHDT and CDR2 is YNNKEL (reference sequence). There are 15 residues in the CDR3. The DNA for the CDR3 is TGTGCCAGCAGCCCCTTTCGGACCGAAAATCAGCCCCAGCATTTT. Protein product: CASSPFRTENQPQHF.

This chain joins TRBV6-5 and TRBJ1-6, with TRBD1 matching 7 bases. This CDR3 is 13 amino acids long. V lost 9 bases and J lost 3; bases outside the gene matches: 2. Germline CDR1 and CDR2: MNHEY and SVGAGI. The CDR3 loop is CARHRGYNSPLHF. The DNA for the CDR3 is TGTGCCAGACACAGGGGCTATAATTCACCCCTCCACTTT.

This clonotype was seen repeatedly, ten times or more. The chain links TRBV29-1 to TRBJ1-1; 9 positions match TRBD1. CDR3 size: 10 residues. With V trimmed by 7 bases and J by 10 bases, 4 bases remained unmatched. Germline-derived CDR1 and CDR2 are SQVTM and ANQGSEA. The CDR3 nucleotides read TGCAGCGCTCAGACAGGGGGAGCTTTCTTT. Translating gives CSAQTGGAFF.

This clonotype has at least ten counts. The chain employs TRBV12-3 or TRBV12-4 and TRBJ2-5, with D possibly matching TRBD1 (6 bases). The CDR3 runs 13 residues. With 5 bases removed from V and 2 bases from J, the gap between germline ends came to 9 bases. CDR3 nucleotide sequence: TGTGCCAGCAGTACCGGGACACAAGAGACCCAGTACTTC. This encodes CASSTGTQETQYF.

This clonotype was found many times. CDR3 sequence: CASSPTRGGAPNIQYF. The CDR3 nucleotides are TGTGCCAGCAGCCCCACTCGCGGGGGGGCCCCAAACATTCAGTACTTC. J is TRBJ2-4 and V is TRBV7-2; 9 bases align to TRBD2. J lost 6 bases, V lost 5 bases, and 11 bases had no gene match. Looked up from germline, CDR1 is SGHTA and CDR2 is FQGNSA. The CDR3 covers 16 residues. Combining the CDR3 with reference TRBV7-2 and TRBJ2-4 gives the whole variable domain GAGVSQSPSNKVTEKGKDVELRCDPISGHTALYWYRQSLGQGLEFLIYFQGNSAPDKSGLPSDRFSAERTGGSVSTLTIQRTQQEDSAVYLCASSPTRGGAPNIQYFGAGTRLSVL.

This clonotype was found once. The genes are TRBV12-3 or TRBV12-4 and TRBJ1-2; 8 positions match TRBD1. V gave up 3 bases and J gave up 4 bases; unmatched junction bases: 1. The CDR3 length is 13 residues. CDR3 coding DNA: TGTGCCAGCAGTTTTGACAGGGGCTATGGCTACACCTTC. Protein product: CASSFDRGYGYTF.

This clonotype was observed at least ten times. The chain recombines TRBV7-2 with TRBJ2-5; D assignment may be TRBD1 or TRBD2 (5 bases each). The CDR3 is 15 residues long. CDR1 and CDR2 (germline): SGHTA, FQGNSA. V lost 5 bases and J 1 base, leaving 14 bases between the germline ends. CDR3 coding DNA: TGTGCCAGCAGCCCGAGGGACGGCTCCCAAGAGACCCAGTACTTC. Its protein is CASSPRDGSQETQYF.

Only a few counts were recorded for this clonotype. The chain combines TRBV20-1 with TRBJ1-5; D uncertain. The CDR3 consists of 13 residues. The V gene's germline CDR1 is DFQATT and CDR2 SNEGSKA (reference sequence). V was cut by 0 bases and J by 0 bases, with 3 bases left in between. The CDR3 coding sequence is TGCAGTGCTAGAGAGGTTAGCAATCAGCCCCAGCATTTT. It specifies CSAREVSNQPQHF.

CDR3 nucleotide sequence: TGTGCCAGCAGCTGGGGGCGGAATCAGCCCCAGCATTTT. Translating it yields CASSWGRNQPQHF. The chain recombines TRBV5-6 with TRBJ1-5; TRBD1 might be the D (6 bases). Per germline, CDR1 SGHDT and CDR2 YYEEEE. The CDR3 is 13 residues long. V was shortened by 3 bases and J by 4 bases, with 8 bases between the two germline ends. Drawing the rest from reference TRBV5-6 and TRBJ1-5, the complete variable domain is DAGVTQSPTHLIKTRGQQVTLRCSPKSGHDTVSWYQQALGQGPQFIFQYYEEEERQRGNFPDRFSGHQFPNYSSELNVNALLLGDSALYLCASSWGRNQPQHFGDGTRLSIL.

This clonotype has ten or more counts. The chain carries TRBV6-6 and TRBJ1-4; possibly TRBD1 for D (6 bases). Trimming removed 5 bases from V and 8 bases from J, with 9 bases in between. Germline V gives CDR1 MNHNY, CDR2 SVGAGI (reference sequence). The CDR3 extends over 12 amino acids. The CDR3 loop is CASSERGEKLFF. CDR3 in DNA: TGTGCCAGCAGTGAAAGGGGGGAAAAACTGTTTTTT.

This clonotype appeared many times. The V call is TRBV9, the J call TRBJ1-5; D remains ambiguous. Trimming left V 3 bases short and J 0 bases short, with 10 bases between. Germline V gene lookup returns CDR1 SGDLS and CDR2 YYNGEE. CDR3 length: 15 amino acids. The CDR3 DNA reads TGTGCCAGCAGCGCCTTAGACGGTAGCAATCAGCCCCAGCATTTT. Encoded protein: CASSALDGSNQPQHF.

This clonotype was observed at least ten times. The chain employs TRBV3-1 and TRBJ2-3, with D perhaps assigned TRBD1 or TRBD2 (5 bases each). Germline V gene data show CDR1 as LGHDT and CDR2 as YNNKEL (reference sequence). V lost 6 bases and J 5 bases, leaving 18 bases between the germline ends. The CDR3 runs 15 residues. The CDR3 reads CASRRAQGRGDTQYF. The CDR3 DNA reads as TGTGCCAGCAGGAGGGCCCAAGGAAGGGGAGATACGCAGTATTTT.

This clonotype occurred many times. At one end, the junction sequence differs from germline, possibly due to a read error. The chain links TRBV7-2 to TRBJ2-7; 9 nucleotides match TRBD2. This CDR3 has 14 amino acids. Germline V gives CDR1 SGHTA, CDR2 FQGNSA. CDR3 loop: CASSLGGLAMGPNF. The CDR3 DNA follows: TGTGCCAGCAGCTTAGGGGGACTAGCTATGGGCCCCAACTTC.